The rows below give T cell receptor beta chains drawn from one sample of a study of control samples from healthy donors and cancer patients. The repertoire was sequenced with immunoSEQ multiplex PCR; TCRdb's copy has only in-frame clones and lacks some. The table includes 150,000 to 170,000 clones, 85% to 95% detected once. Sample: blood. All receptors come from a man aged 35-49 years in good health. Each CDR3 is given with its conserved first and last residue. The D gene is left open where the match is weak. Clone size is shown for a subset of rows, as once, few, many or a class of expanded clone.

v_call	j_call	clone_size	d_call	cdr3_nt	cdr3_aa
TRBV29-1	TRBJ2-1	NA	TRBD1	TGCAGCGCCGGACAGGGGCTGCGCGATGAGCAGTTCTTC	CSAGQGLRDEQFF
TRBV10-2	TRBJ1-1	NA	NA	TGCGCCAGCAGTGAGTCGAGGAGGGGAGGCACTGAAGCTTTCTTT	CASSESRRGGTEAFF
TRBV5-1	TRBJ1-2	NA	TRBD1	TGCGCCAGCAGCCCGGGACAGGCAAACTATGGCTACACCTTC	CASSPGQANYGYTF
TRBV9	TRBJ2-1	NA	NA	TGTGCCAGCAGCGTAGAGGATGGGCTGGCCTTCGCCGAGCAGTTCTTC	CASSVEDGLAFAEQFF
TRBV5-8	TRBJ2-3	NA	NA	TGTGCCAGCAGCGTCACCGGGGCCAGCAGTGGAGATACGCAGTATTTT	CASSVTGASSGDTQYF
TRBV28	TRBJ1-2	NA	TRBD1	TGTGCCAGCAGTCCCCCGGACAGGCGGGGCTACACCTTC	CASSPPDRRGYTF
TRBV30	TRBJ1-5	NA	NA	TGTGCCTGGAGTGTCGGCCCGCTCAATAGCAATCAGCCCCAGCATTTT	CAWSVGPLNSNQPQHF
TRBV29-1	TRBJ2-3	NA	TRBD1	TGCAGCGTAAAAGACAGGACAGGGTCCCTGTCAGATACGCAGTATTTT	CSVKDRTGSLSDTQYF
TRBV28	TRBJ2-1	many	TRBD2	TGTGCCAGCACCCCGACTAGCGGGGGGGCCAATGAGCAGTTCTTC	CASTPTSGGANEQFF
TRBV5-4	TRBJ2-7	NA	TRBD1	TGTGCCAGCAGCTTGCAGGGGGCGCCCTACGAGCAGTACTTC	CASSLQGAPYEQYF
TRBV19	TRBJ1-5	NA	NA	TGTGCCAGTAGTTCCAGTTTGGGGGTGGCCAATCAGCCCCAGCATTTT	CASSSSLGVANQPQHF
TRBV7-8	TRBJ1-6	few	NA	TGTGCCAGCAGCTTAGCTTGGGGGAATAATTCACCCCTCCACTTT	CASSLAWGNNSPLHF
TRBV19	TRBJ1-5	NA	NA	TGTGCCAGTAGTATTGTCACGGGAAGCAATCAGCCCCAGCATTTT	CASSIVTGSNQPQHF
TRBV7-2	TRBJ1-2	NA	TRBD1	TGTGCCAGCAGCGTCGGGACAGGGGGCCGGGTTGGCTACACCTTC	CASSVGTGGRVGYTF
TRBV19	TRBJ2-7	NA	NA	TGTGCCAGTAGTATGGACATTTACTACGAGCAGTACTTC	CASSMDIYYEQYF
TRBV29-1	TRBJ1-2	NA	NA	TGCAGCGTTGGCGGGACGGCGGCGAACTATGGCTACACCTTC	CSVGGTAANYGYTF
TRBV21-1	TRBJ1-1	once	NA	TGTGCCAGCAGCAAGGGCAGGACGAACACTGAAGCTTTCTTT	CASSKGRTNTEAFF
TRBV28	TRBJ1-1	NA	TRBD1	TGTGCCAGCAATTTACAGGGGAGCACTGAAGCTTTCTTT	CASNLQGSTEAFF
TRBV11-2	TRBJ1-3	NA	TRBD1	TGTGCCAGCAGCTTGGACAGGGTCGGAAACACCATATATTTT	CASSLDRVGNTIYF
TRBV9	TRBJ2-3	NA	TRBD2	TGTGCCAGCAACGTATATCGGGGGGGGCTTACAGATACGCAGTATTTT	CASNVYRGGLTDTQYF
TRBV4-1	TRBJ2-3	NA	TRBD1	TGCGCCAGCAGCCAGGGACAGGGGGCCAGCACAGATACGCAGTATTTT	CASSQGQGASTDTQYF
TRBV11-2	TRBJ1-1	NA	NA	TGTGCCAGCAGCTTAGCGGGGTACGGCACTGAAGCTTTCTTT	CASSLAGYGTEAFF
TRBV5-1	TRBJ2-3	NA	TRBD2	TGCGCCAGCAGCTACTTCGCGGGGGGGGCAAAAGATACGCAGTATTTT	CASSYFAGGAKDTQYF
TRBV11-2	TRBJ2-2	NA	NA	TGTGCCAGCAGCCTGCAGGGGAGCACCGGGGAGCTGTTTTTT	CASSLQGSTGELFF
TRBV5-1	TRBJ1-2	NA	TRBD1	TGCGCCAGCAGCTCTCTCAAAGCAGGGGGGGCCTATGGCTACACCTTC	CASSSLKAGGAYGYTF
TRBV7-2	TRBJ1-5	NA	NA	TGTGCCAGCAGCTCCCACGCGGGGAATAGCAATCAGCCCCAGCATTTT	CASSSHAGNSNQPQHF